This TCR beta chain was identified in a study of OX40 agonist ivuxolimab in advanced cancers. Clones were read by immunoSEQ multiplex PCR, and TCRdb kept only the in-frame ones, dropping some. The sample records just over 50,000 clones, about 88% being singletons. The CDR3 covers 13 residues. CDR1 is MGHDK, CDR2 SYGVNS, per germline. V lost 4 bases and J 0 bases, leaving 7 bases between the germline ends. V is TRBV25-1 and J is TRBJ2-7, with D unclear. The source was CD4+ or CD8+ T cells sorted from blood, collected in a trial of the OX40 agonist ivuxolimab. The clonotype comes from an adult with an advanced solid tumor such as melanoma, head and neck, liver or kidney cancer. The CDR3 DNA is TGTGCCAGCAGTGGTGTTGGCTCCTACGAGCAGTACTTC. Translating gives CASSGVGSYEQYF.